This entry concerns a single TCR beta chain. The antigen this receptor binds is unknown. No base qualities exist here, and no much larger clone lies one base off it. Collaborating institutions collected whole blood in K2EDTA tubes following their own protocols. For TCRbeta analysis, collaborator samples were shipped as frozen whole blood, as isolated PBMCs, or as DNA extracted from either sample type. This entry comes from a study of blood T cell repertoires in COVID-19 (dated by TCRdb to the early 2020s). Regarding the research as a whole: Samples covering the acute and convalescent phases of COVID-19 were provided by collaborators in the United States, Italy and Spain. The prospective study material was composed of cDNA or gDNA derived from T cells, B-cell-depleted T cells, or PBMCs. Deeply sampled blood TCRbeta repertoires from subjects exposed to, actively infected with, or recovered from COVID-19 were included in the dataset. A freely available public database, intended as a resource for researchers studying the immune response to SARS-CoV-2, is where the repertoires were released. The samples were drawn from two sources: the first 160 participants of the ongoing ImmuneRACE study, and about 1,300 subjects contributed by 6 global collaborators. The sample metadata nearly always contained a de-identified subject ID, COVID-19 status, age in years and sex. Where available, HLA class I and class II types were obtained from metadata supplied by the sample provider rather than from assay-based typing.

TCRbeta CDR3 regions were amplified from genomic DNA by means of the immunoSEQ Assay, a bias-controlled multiplex PCR. The paper's data handling went like this. The number of nucleated cells in each sample was estimated by amplification of reference gene primers within the assay. Sequence reads were collapsed and filtered to measure the absolute abundance of every unique TCRbeta CDR3 rearrangement. For each sample, productive Simpson clonality was calculated as the square root of Simpson's diversity index across productive rearrangements. Not all clones reach the TCRdb copy of this immuneACCESS table, which keeps in-frame sequences only. Checked studies attribute under half of the gap to unresolved V genes and leave the rest unexplained. The D gene and trimming were derived from the DNA, and the V and J assignments and clone size from that table. Present in this sample are about 44,000 clones, 87% of which were seen just once. The ten largest account for more than 20% of the sample.

Including cysteine and phenylalanine, the CDR3 has 13 amino acids. Just the 39-base CDR3 DNA is kept, in frame starting at base 1. As encoded in the germline V gene (reference sequence), CDR1 is DFQATT while CDR2 is SNEGSKA. Trimming at the junction amounts to 3 bases on V and 1 base on J, and the germline ends lie 9 bases apart. Results the study describes overall, beyond this receptor: How much clinical and demographic metadata was included differed by source and by participant, and the metadata was provided uncurated.

This receptor was identified in a woman older than 75 in a cohort sampled during active or convalescent COVID-19. Sequencing was carried out using peripheral blood. The V and J genes are TRBV20-1 and TRBJ1-1; TRBD1 is possibly the D segment (5 matching bases). The nucleotides are TGCAGTGCTAGTGGACAATCGAACACTGAAGCTTTCTTT. This is translated as CSASGQSNTEAFF.